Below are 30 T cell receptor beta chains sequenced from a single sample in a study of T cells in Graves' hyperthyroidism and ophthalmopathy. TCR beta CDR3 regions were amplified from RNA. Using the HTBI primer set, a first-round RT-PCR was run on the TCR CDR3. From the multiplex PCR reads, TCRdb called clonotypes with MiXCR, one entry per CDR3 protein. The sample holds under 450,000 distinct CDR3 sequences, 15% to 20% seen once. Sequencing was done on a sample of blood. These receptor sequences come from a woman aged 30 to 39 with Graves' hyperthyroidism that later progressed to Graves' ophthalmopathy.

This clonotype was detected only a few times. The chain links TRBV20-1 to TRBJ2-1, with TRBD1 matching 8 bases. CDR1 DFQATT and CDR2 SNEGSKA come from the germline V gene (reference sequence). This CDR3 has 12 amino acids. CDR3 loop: CSWTGPYNEQFF. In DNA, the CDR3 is TGCAGCTGGACAGGGCCCTACAATGAGCAGTTCTTC.

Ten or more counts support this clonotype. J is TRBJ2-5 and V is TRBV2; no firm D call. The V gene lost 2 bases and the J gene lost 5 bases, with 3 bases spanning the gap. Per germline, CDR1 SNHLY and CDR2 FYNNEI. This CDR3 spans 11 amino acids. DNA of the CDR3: TGTGCCAGCAGTGAACAGGAGACCCAGTACTTC. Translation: CASSEQETQYF.

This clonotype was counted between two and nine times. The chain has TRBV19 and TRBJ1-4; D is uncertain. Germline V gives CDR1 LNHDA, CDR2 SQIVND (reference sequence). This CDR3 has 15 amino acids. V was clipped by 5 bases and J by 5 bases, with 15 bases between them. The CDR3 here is CASSPQENPNEKLFF. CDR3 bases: TGTGCCAGTAGTCCTCAGGAAAACCCCAATGAAAAACTGTTTTTT.

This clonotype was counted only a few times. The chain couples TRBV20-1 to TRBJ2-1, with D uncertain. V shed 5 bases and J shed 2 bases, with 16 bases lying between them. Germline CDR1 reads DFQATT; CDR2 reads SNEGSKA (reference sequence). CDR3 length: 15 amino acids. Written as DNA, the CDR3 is TGCAGTGCTGCAGATGTGGCACTTACCTACAATGAGCAGTTCTTC. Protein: CSAADVALTYNEQFF.

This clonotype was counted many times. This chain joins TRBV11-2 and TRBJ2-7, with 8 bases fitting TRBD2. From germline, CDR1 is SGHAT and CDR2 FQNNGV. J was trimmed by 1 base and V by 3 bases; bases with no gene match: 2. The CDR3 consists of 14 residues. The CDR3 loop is CASSLAGGSYEQYF. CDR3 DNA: TGTGCCAGCAGCTTGGCGGGAGGATCCTACGAGCAGTACTTC.

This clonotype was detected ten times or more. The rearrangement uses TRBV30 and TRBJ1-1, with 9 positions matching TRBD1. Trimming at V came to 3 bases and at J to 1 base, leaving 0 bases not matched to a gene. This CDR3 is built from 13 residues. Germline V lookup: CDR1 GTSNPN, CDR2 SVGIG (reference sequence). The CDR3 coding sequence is TGTGCCTGGAGGACAGGGGGGAACACTGAAGCTTTCTTT. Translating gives CAWRTGGNTEAFF.

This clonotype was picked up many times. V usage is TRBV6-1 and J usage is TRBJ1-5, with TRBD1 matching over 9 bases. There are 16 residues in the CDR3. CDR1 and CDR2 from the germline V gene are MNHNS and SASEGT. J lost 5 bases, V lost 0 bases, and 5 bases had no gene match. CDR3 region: CASSEAGGQGHQPQHF. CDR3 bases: TGTGCCAGCAGTGAAGCAGGGGGACAGGGACATCAGCCCCAGCATTTT.

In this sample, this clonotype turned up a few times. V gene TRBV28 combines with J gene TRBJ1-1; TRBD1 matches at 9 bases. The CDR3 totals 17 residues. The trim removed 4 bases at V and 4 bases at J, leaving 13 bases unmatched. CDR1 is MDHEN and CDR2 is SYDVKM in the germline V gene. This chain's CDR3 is CASSWLGQGVVGTEAFF. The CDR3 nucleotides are TGTGCCAGCAGTTGGTTGGGACAGGGAGTGGTCGGCACTGAAGCTTTCTTT.

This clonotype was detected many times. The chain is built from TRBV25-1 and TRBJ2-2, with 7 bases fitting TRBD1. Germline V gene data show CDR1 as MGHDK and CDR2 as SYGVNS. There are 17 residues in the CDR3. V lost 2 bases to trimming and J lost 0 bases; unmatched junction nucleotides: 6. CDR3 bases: TGTGCCAGCAGTGAAGAGGGACAGCCTGCGAACACCGGGGAGCTGTTTTTT. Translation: CASSEEGQPANTGELFF.

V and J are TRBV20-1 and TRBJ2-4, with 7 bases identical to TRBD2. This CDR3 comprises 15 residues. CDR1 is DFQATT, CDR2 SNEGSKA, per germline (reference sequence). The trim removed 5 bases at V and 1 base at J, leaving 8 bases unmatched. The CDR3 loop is CSAEPAGDAKNIQYF. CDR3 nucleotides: TGCAGTGCTGAGCCTGCGGGGGACGCCAAAAACATTCAGTACTTC.

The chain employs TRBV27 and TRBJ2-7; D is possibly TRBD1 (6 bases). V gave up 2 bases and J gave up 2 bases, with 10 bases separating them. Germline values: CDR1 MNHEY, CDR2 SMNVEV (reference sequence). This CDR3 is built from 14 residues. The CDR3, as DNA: TGTGCCAGCAGTTTACAGGGGACCGCCTACGAGCAGTACTTC. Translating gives CASSLQGTAYEQYF.

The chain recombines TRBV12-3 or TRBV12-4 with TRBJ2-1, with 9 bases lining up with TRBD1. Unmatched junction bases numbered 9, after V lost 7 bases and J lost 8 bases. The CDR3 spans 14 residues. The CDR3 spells CASTVQGAFDEQFF. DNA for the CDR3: TGTGCCAGCACCGTACAGGGGGCCTTCGATGAGCAGTTCTTC.

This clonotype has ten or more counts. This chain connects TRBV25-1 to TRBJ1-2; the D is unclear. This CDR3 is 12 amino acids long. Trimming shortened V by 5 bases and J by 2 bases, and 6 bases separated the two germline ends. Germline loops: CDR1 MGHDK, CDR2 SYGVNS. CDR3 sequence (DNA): TGTGCCAGCAGTTTACAAAACTATGGCTACACCTTC. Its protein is CASSLQNYGYTF.

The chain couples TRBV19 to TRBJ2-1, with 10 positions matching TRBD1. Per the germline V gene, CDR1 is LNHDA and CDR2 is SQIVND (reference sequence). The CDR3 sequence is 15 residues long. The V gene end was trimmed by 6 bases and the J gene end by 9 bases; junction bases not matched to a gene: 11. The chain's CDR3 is CASSSRGQGLGEQFF. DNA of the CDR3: TGTGCCAGTAGCTCGAGGGGACAGGGGTTAGGTGAGCAGTTCTTC.

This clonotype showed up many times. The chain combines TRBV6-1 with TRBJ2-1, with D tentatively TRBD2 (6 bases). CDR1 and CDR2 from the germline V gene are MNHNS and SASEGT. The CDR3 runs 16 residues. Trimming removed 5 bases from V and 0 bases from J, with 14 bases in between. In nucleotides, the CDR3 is TGTGCCAGCAGTTTTCATAGCGGCAGCTCCTACAATGAGCAGTTCTTC. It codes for CASSFHSGSSYNEQFF.

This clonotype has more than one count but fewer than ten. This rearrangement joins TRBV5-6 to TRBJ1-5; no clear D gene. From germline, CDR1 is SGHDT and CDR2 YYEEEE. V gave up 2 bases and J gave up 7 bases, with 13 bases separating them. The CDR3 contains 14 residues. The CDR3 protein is CASSLLGPGQPQHF. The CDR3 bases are TGTGCCAGCAGCTTACTTGGGCCCGGACAGCCCCAGCATTTT.

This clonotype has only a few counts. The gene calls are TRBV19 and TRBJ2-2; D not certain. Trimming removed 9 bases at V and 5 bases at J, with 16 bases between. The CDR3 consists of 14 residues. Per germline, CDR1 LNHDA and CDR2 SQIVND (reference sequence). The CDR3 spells CASDGRGTTGELFF. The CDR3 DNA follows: TGTGCCAGCGATGGACGTGGAACGACCGGGGAGCTGTTTTTT.

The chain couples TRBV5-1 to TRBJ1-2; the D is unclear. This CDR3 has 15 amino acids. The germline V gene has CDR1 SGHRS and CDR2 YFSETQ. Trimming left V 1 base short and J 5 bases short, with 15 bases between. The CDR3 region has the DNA TGCGCCAGCAGCTTGACGACCTCCCCCTCATATGGCTACACCTTC. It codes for CASSLTTSPSYGYTF.

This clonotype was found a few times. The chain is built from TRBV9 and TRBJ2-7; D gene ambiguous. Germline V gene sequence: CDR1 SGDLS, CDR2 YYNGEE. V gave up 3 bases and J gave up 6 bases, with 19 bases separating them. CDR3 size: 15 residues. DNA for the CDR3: TGTGCCAGCAGCGCCGGCCCCATGGGCATGGGCGAGCAGTACTTC. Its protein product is CASSAGPMGMGEQYF.

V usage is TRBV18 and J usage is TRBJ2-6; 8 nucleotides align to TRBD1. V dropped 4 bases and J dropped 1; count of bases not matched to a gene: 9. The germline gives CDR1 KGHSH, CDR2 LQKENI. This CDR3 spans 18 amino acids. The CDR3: CASSRSGTGLSGANVLTF. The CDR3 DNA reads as TGTGCCAGCTCACGATCCGGGACAGGCCTATCTGGGGCCAACGTCCTGACTTTC.

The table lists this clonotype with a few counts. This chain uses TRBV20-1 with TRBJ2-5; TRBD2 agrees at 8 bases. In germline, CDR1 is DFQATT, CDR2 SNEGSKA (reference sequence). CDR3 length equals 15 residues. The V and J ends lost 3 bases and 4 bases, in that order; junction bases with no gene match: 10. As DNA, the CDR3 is TGCAGTGCTAGTACCGGGACTAGTGAATCAGAGACCCAGTACTTC. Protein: CSASTGTSESETQYF.

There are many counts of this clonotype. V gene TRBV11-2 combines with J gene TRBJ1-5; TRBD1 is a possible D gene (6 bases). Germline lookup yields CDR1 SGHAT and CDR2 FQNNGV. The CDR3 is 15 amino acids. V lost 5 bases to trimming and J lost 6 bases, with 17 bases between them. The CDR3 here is CASSPRPGGGQPQHF. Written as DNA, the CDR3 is TGTGCCAGCAGCCCACGACCCGGGGGCGGTCAGCCCCAGCATTTT.

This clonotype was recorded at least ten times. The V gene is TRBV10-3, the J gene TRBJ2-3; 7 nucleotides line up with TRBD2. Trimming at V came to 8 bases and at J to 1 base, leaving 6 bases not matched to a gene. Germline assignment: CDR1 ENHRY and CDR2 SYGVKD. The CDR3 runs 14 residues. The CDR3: CAIGAGVGTDTQYF. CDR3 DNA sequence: TGTGCCATCGGCGCGGGAGTGGGCACAGATACGCAGTATTTT.

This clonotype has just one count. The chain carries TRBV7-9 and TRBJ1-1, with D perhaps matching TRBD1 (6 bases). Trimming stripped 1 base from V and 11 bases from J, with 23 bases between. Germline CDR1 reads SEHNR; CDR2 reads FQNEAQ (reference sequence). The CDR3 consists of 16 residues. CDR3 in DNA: TGTGCCAGCAGCTTAGGTTCCGAGACACAGGGCGAGAGGGCTTTCTTT. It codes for CASSLGSETQGERAFF.

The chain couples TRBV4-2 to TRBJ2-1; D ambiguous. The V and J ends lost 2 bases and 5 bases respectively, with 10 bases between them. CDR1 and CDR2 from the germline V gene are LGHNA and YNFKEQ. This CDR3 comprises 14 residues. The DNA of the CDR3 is TGTGCCAGCAGCCAACTCACACGTCACAATGAGCAGTTCTTC. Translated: CASSQLTRHNEQFF.

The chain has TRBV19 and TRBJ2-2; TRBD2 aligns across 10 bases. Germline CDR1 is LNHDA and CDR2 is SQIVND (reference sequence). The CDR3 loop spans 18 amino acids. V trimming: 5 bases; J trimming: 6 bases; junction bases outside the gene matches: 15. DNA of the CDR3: TGTGCCAGTAGTGGCGGACTAGCGGAGACTGGGGGGGCCGGGGAGCTGTTTTTT. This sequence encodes CASSGGLAETGGAGELFF.

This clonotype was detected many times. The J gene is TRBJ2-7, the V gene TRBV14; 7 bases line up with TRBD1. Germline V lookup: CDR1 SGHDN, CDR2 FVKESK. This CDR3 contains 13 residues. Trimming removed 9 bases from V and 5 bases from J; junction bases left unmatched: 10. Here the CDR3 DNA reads TGTGCCAGTGACCGGGGACAGTTCGACGAGCAGTACTTC. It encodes CASDRGQFDEQYF.

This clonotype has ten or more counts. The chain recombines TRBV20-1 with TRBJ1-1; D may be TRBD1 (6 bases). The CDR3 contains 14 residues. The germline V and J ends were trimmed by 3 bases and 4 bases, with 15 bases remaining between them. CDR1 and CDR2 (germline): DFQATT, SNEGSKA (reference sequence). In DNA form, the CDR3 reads TGCAGTGCTAGGGGCAGGGGATCGGGCACTGAAGCTTTCTTT. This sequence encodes CSARGRGSGTEAFF.

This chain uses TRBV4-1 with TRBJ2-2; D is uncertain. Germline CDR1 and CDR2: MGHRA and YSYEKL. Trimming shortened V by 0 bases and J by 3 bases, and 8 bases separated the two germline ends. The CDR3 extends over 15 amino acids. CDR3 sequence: CASSQEVQHTGELFF. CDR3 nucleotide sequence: TGCGCCAGCAGCCAAGAAGTACAACACACCGGGGAGCTGTTTTTT.

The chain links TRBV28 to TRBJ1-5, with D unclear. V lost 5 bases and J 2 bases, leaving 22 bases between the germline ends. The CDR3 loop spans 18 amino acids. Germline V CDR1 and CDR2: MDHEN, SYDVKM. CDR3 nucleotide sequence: TGTGCCAGCAGTCGATACCACAACACGGGGATCGGCAATCAGCCCCAGCATTTT. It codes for CASSRYHNTGIGNQPQHF.